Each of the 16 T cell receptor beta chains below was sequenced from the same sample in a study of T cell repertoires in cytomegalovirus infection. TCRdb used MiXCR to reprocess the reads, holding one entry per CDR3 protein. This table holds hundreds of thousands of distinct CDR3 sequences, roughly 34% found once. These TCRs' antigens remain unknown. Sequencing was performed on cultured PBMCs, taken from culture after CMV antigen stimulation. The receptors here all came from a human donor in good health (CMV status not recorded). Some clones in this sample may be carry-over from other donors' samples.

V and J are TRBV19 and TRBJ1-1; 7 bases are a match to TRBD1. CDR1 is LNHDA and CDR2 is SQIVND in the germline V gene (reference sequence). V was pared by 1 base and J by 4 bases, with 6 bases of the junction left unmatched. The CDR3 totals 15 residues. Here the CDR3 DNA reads TGTGCCAGTAGTATAGGAGACAGGGTGGTCACTGAAGCTTTCTTT. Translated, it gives CASSIGDRVVTEAFF.

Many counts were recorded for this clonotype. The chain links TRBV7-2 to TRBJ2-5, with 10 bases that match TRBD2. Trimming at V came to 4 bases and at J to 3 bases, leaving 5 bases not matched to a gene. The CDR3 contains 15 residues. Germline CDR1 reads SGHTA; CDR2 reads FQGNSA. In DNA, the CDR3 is TGTGCCAGCAGCTCACGAGGACTAGCGGAAGAGACCCAGTACTTC. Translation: CASSSRGLAEETQYF.

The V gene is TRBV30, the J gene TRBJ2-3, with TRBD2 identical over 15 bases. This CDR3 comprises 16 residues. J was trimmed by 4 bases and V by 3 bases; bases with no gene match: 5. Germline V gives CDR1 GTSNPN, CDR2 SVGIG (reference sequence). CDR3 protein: CAWRTRTSGRADTQYF. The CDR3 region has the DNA TGTGCCTGGAGAACTCGGACTAGCGGGAGGGCAGATACGCAGTATTTT.

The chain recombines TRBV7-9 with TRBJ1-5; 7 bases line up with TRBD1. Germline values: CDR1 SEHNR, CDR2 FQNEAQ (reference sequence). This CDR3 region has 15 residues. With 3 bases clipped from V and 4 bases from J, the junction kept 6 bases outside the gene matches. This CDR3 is CASSLAGGLNQPQHF. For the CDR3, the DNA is TGTGCCAGCAGCTTGGCAGGGGGTTTAAATCAGCCCCAGCATTTT.

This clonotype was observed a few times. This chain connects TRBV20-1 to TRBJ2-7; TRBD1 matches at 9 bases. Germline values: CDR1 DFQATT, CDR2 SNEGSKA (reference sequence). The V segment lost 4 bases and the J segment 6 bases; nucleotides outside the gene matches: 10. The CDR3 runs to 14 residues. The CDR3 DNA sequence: TGCAGTGCTAACGCCGGGACAGGGCCTTTCGAGCAGTACTTC. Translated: CSANAGTGPFEQYF.

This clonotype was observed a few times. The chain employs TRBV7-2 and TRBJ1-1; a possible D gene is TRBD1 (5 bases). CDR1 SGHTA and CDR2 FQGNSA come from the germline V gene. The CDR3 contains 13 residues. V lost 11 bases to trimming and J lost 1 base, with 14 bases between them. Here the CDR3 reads CAGASGENTEAFF. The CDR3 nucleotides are TGTGCCGGGGCCTCCGGAGAGAACACTGAAGCTTTCTTT.

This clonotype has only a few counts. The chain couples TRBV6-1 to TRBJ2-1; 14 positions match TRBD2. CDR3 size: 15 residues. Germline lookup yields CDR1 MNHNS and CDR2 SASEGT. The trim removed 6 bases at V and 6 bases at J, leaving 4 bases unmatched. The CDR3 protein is CASRVGLAGANEQFF. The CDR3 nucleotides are TGTGCCAGCAGGGTGGGACTAGCGGGAGCCAATGAGCAGTTCTTC.

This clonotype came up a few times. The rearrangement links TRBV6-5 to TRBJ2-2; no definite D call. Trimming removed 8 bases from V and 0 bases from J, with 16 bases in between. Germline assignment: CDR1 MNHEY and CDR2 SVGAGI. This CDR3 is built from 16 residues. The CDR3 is CASGDIPGANTGELFF. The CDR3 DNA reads TGTGCCAGCGGAGACATCCCTGGGGCGAACACCGGGGAGCTGTTTTTT.

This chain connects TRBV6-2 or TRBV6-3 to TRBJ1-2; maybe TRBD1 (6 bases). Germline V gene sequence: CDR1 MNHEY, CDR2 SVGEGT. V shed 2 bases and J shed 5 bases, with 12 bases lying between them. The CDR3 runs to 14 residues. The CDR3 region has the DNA TGTGCCAGCAGTTACGGACAGTCGGGGTATGGCTACACCTTC. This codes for CASSYGQSGYGYTF.

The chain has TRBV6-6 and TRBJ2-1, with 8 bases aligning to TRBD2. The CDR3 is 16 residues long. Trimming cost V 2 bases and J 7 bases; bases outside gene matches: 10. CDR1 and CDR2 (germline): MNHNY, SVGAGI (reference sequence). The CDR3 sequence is CASSYDIAGSGNEQFF. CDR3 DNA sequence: TGTGCCAGCAGTTACGATATAGCGGGATCCGGAAATGAGCAGTTCTTC.

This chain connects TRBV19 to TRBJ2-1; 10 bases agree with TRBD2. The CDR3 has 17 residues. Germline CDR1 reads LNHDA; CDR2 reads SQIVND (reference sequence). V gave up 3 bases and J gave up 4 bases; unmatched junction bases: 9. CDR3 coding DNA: TGTGCCAGTAGTATTCGGGGAACTAGCGGGGAGTACAATGAGCAGTTCTTC. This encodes CASSIRGTSGEYNEQFF. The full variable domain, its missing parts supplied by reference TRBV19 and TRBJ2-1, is DGGITQSPKYLFRKEGQNVTLSCEQNLNHDAMYWYRQDPGQGLRLIYYSQIVNDFQKGDIAEGYSVSREKKESFPLTVTSAQKNPTAFYLCASSIRGTSGEYNEQFFGPGTRLTVL.

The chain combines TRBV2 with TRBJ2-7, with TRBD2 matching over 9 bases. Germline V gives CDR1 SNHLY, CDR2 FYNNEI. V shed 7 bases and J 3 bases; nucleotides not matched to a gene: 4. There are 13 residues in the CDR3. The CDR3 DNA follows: TGTGCCAGCATGGGACTAGCCAGCTACGAGCAGTACGTC. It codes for CASMGLASYEQYV.

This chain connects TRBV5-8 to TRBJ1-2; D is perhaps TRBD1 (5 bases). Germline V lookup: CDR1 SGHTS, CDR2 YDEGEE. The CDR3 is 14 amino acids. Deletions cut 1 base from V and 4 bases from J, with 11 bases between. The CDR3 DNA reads TGTGCCAGCAGCTTGCTCCGGGACCGCTATGGCTACACCTTC. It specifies CASSLLRDRYGYTF.

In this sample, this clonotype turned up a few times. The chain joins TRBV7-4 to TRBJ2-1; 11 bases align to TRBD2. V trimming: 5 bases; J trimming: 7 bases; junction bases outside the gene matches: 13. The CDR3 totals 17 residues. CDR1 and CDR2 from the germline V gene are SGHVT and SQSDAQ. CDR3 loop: CASSPPVRLAGNNEQFF. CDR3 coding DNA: TGTGCCAGCAGCCCCCCCGTCCGACTAGCGGGAAATAATGAGCAGTTCTTC. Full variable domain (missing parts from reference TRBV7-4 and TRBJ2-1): GAGVSQSPRYKVAKRGRDVALRCDSISGHVTLYWYRQTLGQGSEVLTYSQSDAQRDKSGRPSGRFSAERPERSVSTLKIQRTEQGDSAVYLCASSPPVRLAGNNEQFFGPGTRLTVL.

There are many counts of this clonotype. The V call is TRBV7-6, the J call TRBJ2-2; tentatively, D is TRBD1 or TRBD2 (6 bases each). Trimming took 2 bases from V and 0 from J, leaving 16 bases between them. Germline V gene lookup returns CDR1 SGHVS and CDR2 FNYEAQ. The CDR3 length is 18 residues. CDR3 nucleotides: TGTGCCAGCAGCTTAAGGGGGAGGACTGCCGCGAACACCGGGGAGCTGTTTTTT. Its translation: CASSLRGRTAANTGELFF.

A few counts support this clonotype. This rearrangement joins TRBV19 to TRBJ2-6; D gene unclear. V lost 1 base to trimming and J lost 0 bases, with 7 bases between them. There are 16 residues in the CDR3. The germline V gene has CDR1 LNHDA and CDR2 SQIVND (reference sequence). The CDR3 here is CASSIALISGANVLTF. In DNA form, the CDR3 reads TGTGCCAGTAGTATAGCGCTGATCTCTGGGGCCAACGTCCTGACTTTC.